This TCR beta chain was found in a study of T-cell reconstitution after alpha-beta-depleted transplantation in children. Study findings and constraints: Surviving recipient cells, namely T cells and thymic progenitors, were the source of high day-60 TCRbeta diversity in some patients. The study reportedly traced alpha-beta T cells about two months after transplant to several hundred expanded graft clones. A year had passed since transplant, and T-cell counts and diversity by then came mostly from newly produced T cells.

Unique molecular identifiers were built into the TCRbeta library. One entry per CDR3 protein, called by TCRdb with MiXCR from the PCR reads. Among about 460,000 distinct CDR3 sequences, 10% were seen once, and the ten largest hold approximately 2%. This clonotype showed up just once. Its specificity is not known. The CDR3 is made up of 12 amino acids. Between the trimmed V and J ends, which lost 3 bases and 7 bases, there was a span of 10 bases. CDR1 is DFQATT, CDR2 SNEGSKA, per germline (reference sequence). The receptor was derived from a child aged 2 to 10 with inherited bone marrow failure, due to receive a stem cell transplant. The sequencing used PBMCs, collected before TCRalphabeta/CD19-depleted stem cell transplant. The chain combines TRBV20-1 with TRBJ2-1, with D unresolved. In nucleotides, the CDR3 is TGCAGTGCTAGGGACCGTCATAATGAGCAGTTCTTC. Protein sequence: CSARDRHNEQFF.